The 25 T cell receptor beta chains given below trace back to one sample, sequenced in a study of blood T cell repertoires in COVID-19. Using immunoSEQ multiplex PCR, the repertoire was profiled, and TCRdb retains in-frame clones only, with some absent. This sample carries under 300,000 clones, roughly 90% of them seen once, and the ten largest clones take about 0.8%. Sequencing input: peripheral blood. The receptors were sampled from a woman younger than 45 with acute or convalescent COVID-19.

The rearrangement joins TRBV2 to TRBJ2-5, with D tentatively TRBD2 (5 bases). The V end was cut by 5 bases, the J end by 4 bases, with 8 bases between. This CDR3 comprises 12 residues. CDR1 is SNHLY and CDR2 is FYNNEI in the germline V gene. CDR3 nucleotide sequence: TGTGCCAGCAGTACTAGTACAGAGACCCAGTACTTC. Its protein product is CASSTSTETQYF.

This rearrangement joins TRBV19 to TRBJ1-3; tentatively, D is TRBD1 (5 bases). This CDR3 has 12 residues. Germline V lookup: CDR1 LNHDA, CDR2 SQIVND (reference sequence). The ends were cut back, 10 bases at V and 3 bases at J, with 10 bases in the middle. The CDR3, as DNA: TGTGCCATTGGGGGGAATGGAAACACCATATATTTT. The encoded protein is CAIGGNGNTIYF.

This clone showed up just a few times. This rearrangement joins TRBV25-1 to TRBJ1-3; tentative D call: TRBD1 (6 bases). The CDR3 consists of 15 residues. V gave up 8 bases and J gave up 1 base, with 15 bases separating them. Germline V CDR1 and CDR2: MGHDK, SYGVNS. CDR3 sequence: CASAPYRESGNTIYF. CDR3 sequence (DNA): TGTGCCAGCGCCCCCTACAGGGAATCTGGAAACACCATATATTTT.

The V gene is TRBV6-6, the J gene TRBJ1-6; D unresolved. The CDR3 totals 14 residues. Looked up from germline, CDR1 is MNHNY and CDR2 is SVGAGI (reference sequence). The V gene lost 8 bases and the J gene lost 0 bases, with 8 bases spanning the gap. The CDR3: CASLGSSYNSPLHF. The CDR3 DNA reads TGTGCCAGCTTGGGGAGCTCCTATAATTCACCCCTCCACTTT.

The chain joins TRBV12-2 to TRBJ2-3; the tabulated D call, TRBD1, remains unverified against the DNA. TRBV12-2 has pseudogene status. The CDR3 has 15 amino acids. The chain's CDR3 is CASRSGQRAADTQYF. The CDR3 bases are TGTGCAAGTCGCTCGGGACAGAGGGCCGCAGATACGCAGTATTTT.

The chain has TRBV30 and TRBJ1-4; no definite D call. The V gene lost 3 bases and the J gene lost 0 bases, with 14 bases spanning the gap. Per the germline V gene, CDR1 is GTSNPN and CDR2 is SVGIG (reference sequence). The CDR3 sequence is 16 residues long. The CDR3 bases are TGTGCCTGGAGGGCCGTGGAGATTGCAACTAATGAAAAACTGTTTTTT. Its translation: CAWRAVEIATNEKLFF.

The V call is TRBV9, the J call TRBJ1-1, with D perhaps TRBD1 (6 bases). This CDR3 contains 15 residues. Germline V gives CDR1 SGDLS, CDR2 YYNGEE. The V end lost 3 bases, the J end lost 5 bases, and 17 bases lay between the germline ends. CDR3 coding DNA: TGTGCCAGCAGCGCCGGGTGGGGGGGCAAGACTGAAGCTTTCTTT. It codes for CASSAGWGGKTEAFF. The variable domain in full, with the rest retrieved from reference TRBV9 and TRBJ1-1, is DSGVTQTPKHLITATGQRVTLRCSPRSGDLSVYWYQQSLDQGLQFLIQYYNGEERAKGNILERFSAQQFPDLHSELNLSSLELGDSALYFCASSAGWGGKTEAFFGQGTRLTVV.

The CDR3 region has the DNA TGCGCCAGCGAGGGGAAGGGCGGCGGGAGACTAAACACCGGGGAGCTGTTTTTT. Its translation is CASEGKGGGRLNTGELFF. This chain joins TRBV5-1 and TRBJ2-2; 7 bases align to TRBD2. The V and J ends lost 7 bases and 2 bases, in that order; junction bases with no gene match: 17. In germline, CDR1 is SGHRS, CDR2 YFSETQ. The CDR3 is 18 residues long.

The chain is built from TRBV7-2 and TRBJ2-3, with D perhaps matching TRBD2 (6 bases). Trimming took 6 bases from V and 0 from J, leaving 16 bases between them. This CDR3 has 16 residues. Looked up from germline, CDR1 is SGHTA and CDR2 is FQGNSA. The CDR3 bases are TGTGCCAGCAGACTAGCTGGGCGCCCTAGCACAGATACGCAGTATTTT. Its protein product is CASRLAGRPSTDTQYF.

The chain uses TRBV6-5 and TRBJ1-2, with D perhaps matching TRBD1 (5 bases). CDR1 and CDR2 (germline): MNHEY, SVGAGI. The CDR3 is made up of 13 amino acids. The ends were cut back, 5 bases at V and 5 bases at J, with 12 bases in the middle. The CDR3, as DNA: TGTGCCAGCAGTCCCCAGGGCAAGTATGGCTACACCTTC. Protein product: CASSPQGKYGYTF.

This clone was picked up a small number of times. CDR3 sequence: CAIRGGTGERAYEQYF. CDR3 DNA sequence: TGTGCCATCAGGGGTGGCACAGGGGAAAGGGCCTACGAGCAGTACTTC. The chain links TRBV10-3 to TRBJ2-7; 7 bases are a match to TRBD1. CDR3 length equals 16 residues. Germline lookup yields CDR1 ENHRY and CDR2 SYGVKD. J gave up 2 bases and V 6 bases, and 13 bases lay outside the gene matches.

CDR3 residues: CSASRQALPEAFF. In nucleotides, the CDR3 is TGCAGTGCTAGTAGGCAGGCTCTCCCTGAAGCTTTCTTT. The chain is built from TRBV20-1 and TRBJ1-1, with no clear D. This CDR3 has 13 amino acids. The germline CDR1 and CDR2 sequences are DFQATT and SNEGSKA (reference sequence). V was clipped by 3 bases and J by 6 bases, with 14 bases between them.

This clone occurred a few times. V usage is TRBV9 and J usage is TRBJ1-5, with D unresolved. The V and J ends lost 4 bases and 4 bases respectively, with 15 bases between them. The CDR3 has 15 amino acids. Germline loops: CDR1 SGDLS, CDR2 YYNGEE. This CDR3 reads CASSPEGRINQPQHF. As DNA, the CDR3 is TGTGCCAGCAGCCCAGAGGGCCGTATAAATCAGCCCCAGCATTTT.

V is TRBV10-3 and J is TRBJ2-6; 9 nucleotides align to TRBD2. Germline CDR1 reads ENHRY; CDR2 reads SYGVKD. The CDR3 loop spans 16 amino acids. Trimming removed 6 bases from V and 2 bases from J; junction bases left unmatched: 5. This CDR3 is CAIRPSGITGANVLTF. For the CDR3, the DNA is TGTGCCATCAGGCCTAGCGGGATTACTGGGGCCAACGTCCTGACTTTC.

V usage is TRBV5-4 and J usage is TRBJ1-2; maybe TRBD1 (6 bases). Germline CDR1 SGHNT, CDR2 YYREEE (reference sequence). V gave up 0 bases and J gave up 3 bases, with 6 bases separating them. There are 13 residues in the CDR3. CDR3 sequence: CASSLDRDYGYTF. The CDR3 DNA sequence: TGTGCCAGCAGCTTGGACAGGGACTATGGCTACACCTTC.

The J gene is TRBJ2-1, the V gene TRBV15; 15 bases align to TRBD2. Trimming cost V 5 bases and J 7 bases; bases outside gene matches: 15. Germline V gene lookup returns CDR1 LNHNV and CDR2 YYDKDF (reference sequence). CDR3 length: 19 amino acids. The CDR3 region has the DNA TGTGCCACCAGCCCAGAGATACGGGGACTAGCGGGAGGCAAGAATGAGCAGTTCTTC. It translates to CATSPEIRGLAGGKNEQFF.

This chain links TRBV13 with TRBJ2-7; 9 bases agree with TRBD1. V shed 2 bases, J shed 3 bases, and the junction held 5 bases outside the gene matches. The V gene's germline CDR1 is PRHDT and CDR2 FYEKMQ (reference sequence). This CDR3 contains 15 residues. In DNA form, the CDR3 reads TGTGCCAGCAGCTTAAGTGGGACAGGGTACTACGAGCAGTACTTC. Translation gives CASSLSGTGYYEQYF.

V usage is TRBV7-9 and J usage is TRBJ1-4; 9 bases map to TRBD1. The CDR3 is 15 residues long. Trimming removed 3 bases from V and 7 bases from J; junction bases left unmatched: 6. Germline CDR1 is SEHNR and CDR2 is FQNEAQ (reference sequence). The CDR3 here is CASSLRGQGREKLFF. CDR3 in DNA: TGTGCCAGCAGCTTGCGGGGACAGGGTCGTGAAAAACTGTTTTTT.

The count of this clone is one. CDR3 in amino acids: CASSRGQGEAFF. The CDR3 coding sequence is TGTGCCAGCAGCCGCGGACAGGGTGAAGCTTTCTTT. J is TRBJ1-1 and V is TRBV11-1; 8 nucleotides line up with TRBD1. CDR1 is SGHAT, CDR2 FQDESV, per germline (reference sequence). The CDR3 is 12 amino acids. V lost 5 bases and J lost 7; bases outside the gene matches: 3.

The chain links TRBV30 to TRBJ1-2, with 7 bases aligning to TRBD1. CDR1 GTSNPN and CDR2 SVGIG come from the germline V gene (reference sequence). CDR3 size: 13 residues. J gave up 8 bases and V 3 bases, and 9 bases lay outside the gene matches. The CDR3 spells CAWRLTGSKGYTF. The CDR3 region has the DNA TGTGCCTGGAGGTTGACAGGGAGTAAGGGCTACACCTTC.

This rearrangement joins TRBV13 to TRBJ2-1; 10 bases are a match to TRBD2. The CDR3 runs to 20 residues. V trimming: 4 bases; J trimming: 3 bases; junction bases outside the gene matches: 18. Germline V CDR1 and CDR2: PRHDT, FYEKMQ (reference sequence). The CDR3 region has the DNA TGTGCCAGCAGCTCCCCACAGCGGGAGGGCCCTTCGCAAAACTACAATGAGCAGTTCTTC. Translating it yields CASSSPQREGPSQNYNEQFF.

The CDR3 sequence is CAWEGGSNQPQHF. DNA for the CDR3: TGTGCCTGGGAAGGAGGAAGCAATCAGCCCCAGCATTTT. This rearrangement joins TRBV30 to TRBJ1-5; D is ambiguous. CDR3 size: 13 residues. V shed 5 bases and J shed 1 base, with 9 bases lying between them. In germline, CDR1 is GTSNPN, CDR2 SVGIG (reference sequence). Together with reference TRBV30 and TRBJ1-5, the CDR3 gives the full variable domain: SQTIHQWPATLVQPVGSPLSLECTVEGTSNPNLYWYRQAAGRGLQLLFYSVGIGQISSEVPQNLSASRPQDRQFILSSKKLLLSDSGFYLCAWEGGSNQPQHFGDGTRLSIL.

J is TRBJ1-1 and V is TRBV6-5, with D tentatively TRBD1 (5 bases). Germline-derived CDR1 and CDR2 are MNHEY and SVGAGI. The CDR3 consists of 16 residues. V was clipped by 3 bases and J by 5 bases, with 19 bases between them. CDR3 in amino acids: CASSYHGVGGGTEAFF. CDR3 nucleotides: TGTGCCAGCAGTTATCACGGCGTGGGGGGAGGGACTGAAGCTTTCTTT.

The V gene is TRBV18, the J gene TRBJ2-3, with a possible D match to TRBD1 (6 bases). The CDR3 runs 18 residues. Between the trimmed V and J ends, which lost 3 bases and 0 bases, there was a span of 19 bases. The V gene's germline CDR1 is KGHSH and CDR2 LQKENI. CDR3 bases: TGTGCCAGCTCACCCCCGGGACACAGGCTCTCTAGCACAGATACGCAGTATTTT. This encodes CASSPPGHRLSSTDTQYF.

The chain employs TRBV25-1 and TRBJ2-7, with D perhaps TRBD2 (6 bases). The CDR3 covers 13 residues. The germline V gene encodes CDR1 MGHDK and CDR2 SYGVNS. The germline V and J ends were trimmed by 7 bases and 3 bases, with 13 bases remaining between them. Written as DNA, the CDR3 is TGTGCCAGCATGGGGGGATACCTCTACGAGCAGTACTTC. Protein product: CASMGGYLYEQYF.